This entry lists 21 T cell receptor beta chains sequenced from one sample in a study of human T cells and chemical hapten exposure (dated by TCRdb to the early 2020s). Explained via the paper, the time point label denotes: patch test 1, 2 weeks after DPC sensitization. This specimen's treatment or condition label, interpreted: therapeutic diphenylcyclopropenone sensitization with weekly scalp DPC. Library method: RACE. TCRdb names NextSeq 500 as the instrument used. In-frame beta chains were kept once TCRdb had trimmed the public reads at Q25 with fastp and called clones with MiXCR. Rows merge per CDR3 protein into single entries with the most common DNA and genes. Counted in this sample were around 150,000 distinct CDR3 sequences; around 13% of them appeared once. The top ten hold about 1.7% of the sample. This specimen was whole blood, taken in connection with sensitization to the hapten diphenylcyclopropenone (DPC). Receptors originate from a woman aged 30 to 39 with alopecia areata. Some clones in this sample may be carry-over from other donors' samples.

This clonotype was found a few times. V gene TRBV6-2 or TRBV6-3 combines with J gene TRBJ1-1; weak D call: TRBD1 (6 bases). Per the germline V gene, CDR1 is MNHEY and CDR2 is SVGEGT. Trimming removed 6 bases at V and 11 bases at J, with 16 bases between. The length of the CDR3 is 12 residues. The CDR3 is CASRGQTFGAFF. CDR3 in DNA: TGTGCCAGCAGGGGACAAACGTTTGGCGCTTTCTTT.

This clonotype was detected ten times or more. CDR3 bases: TGCAGTGCTGCCCGGACTAGCGGGAGGGCAGATACGCAGTATTTT. It is translated as CSAARTSGRADTQYF. The V gene is TRBV20-1, the J gene TRBJ2-3; 15 nucleotides match TRBD2. The V gene end was trimmed by 5 bases and the J gene end by 4 bases; junction bases not matched to a gene: 4. Germline V gives CDR1 DFQATT, CDR2 SNEGSKA (reference sequence). The CDR3 is made up of 15 amino acids.

This clonotype occurred many times. This sequence joins TRBV6-1 and TRBJ2-1; either TRBD1 or TRBD2 may supply D (6 bases each). The CDR3 runs to 16 residues. Trimming took off 0 bases at V and 7 bases at J, with 16 bases between the two ends. Germline-derived CDR1 and CDR2 are MNHNS and SASEGT. The CDR3 loop is CASSEATGSGGNEQFF. The CDR3 DNA follows: TGTGCCAGCAGTGAAGCGACAGGTAGTGGGGGGAATGAGCAGTTCTTC.

This clonotype appeared a few times. V is TRBV6-5 and J is TRBJ1-6; TRBD1 agrees at 10 bases. The germline gives CDR1 MNHEY, CDR2 SVGAGI. Trimming at V came to 0 bases and at J to 0 bases, leaving 2 bases not matched to a gene. The CDR3 totals 18 residues. CDR3 DNA sequence: TGTGCCAGCAGTTACTCGGGACAGGGGAGCTCCTATAATTCACCCCTCCACTTT. Translated: CASSYSGQGSSYNSPLHF.

The table lists this clonotype with a few counts. This rearrangement joins TRBV12-3 or TRBV12-4 to TRBJ1-1; D is ambiguous. The CDR3 runs to 15 residues. Trimming pared 5 bases from V and 1 base from J, leaving 14 bases between. CDR3 coding DNA: TGTGCCAGCAGTCGCGCCAATGAGGGGAACACTGAAGCTTTCTTT. Residues: CASSRANEGNTEAFF.

The chain carries TRBV24-1 and TRBJ2-3; D unresolved. This CDR3 region has 15 residues. Trimming shortened V by 5 bases and J by 0 bases, and 11 bases separated the two germline ends. Germline values: CDR1 KGHDR, CDR2 SFDVKD. CDR3 coding DNA: TGTGCCACCAGTGTTGAAGAACATAGCACAGATACGCAGTATTTT. Protein sequence: CATSVEEHSTDTQYF.

This clonotype was detected only a few times. The chain joins TRBV12-3 or TRBV12-4 to TRBJ2-7, with 10 positions matching TRBD1. The CDR3 has 15 residues. J lost 5 bases, V lost 2 bases, and 6 bases had no gene match. CDR3 region: CASSLRGQGTHEQYF. The CDR3 bases are TGTGCCAGCAGTTTACGGGGACAGGGGACCCACGAGCAGTACTTC.

The chain has TRBV12-3 or TRBV12-4 and TRBJ2-7; the D gene is possibly TRBD1 (6 bases). V gave up 6 bases and J gave up 5 bases, with 17 bases separating them. This CDR3 is built from 14 residues. The DNA of the CDR3 is TGTGCCAGCAGCCCCCCAGGGGCTATCGACGAGCAGTACTTC. Translation: CASSPPGAIDEQYF.

The J gene is TRBJ1-4, the V gene TRBV7-9, with TRBD1 identical over 7 bases. CDR3 size: 14 residues. Germline loops: CDR1 SEHNR, CDR2 FQNEAQ (reference sequence). After removal of 8 bases from V and 5 bases from J, the junction contained 8 bases not matched to a gene. The CDR3 sequence: CASGTWDRNEKLFF. CDR3 coding DNA: TGTGCCAGCGGCACGTGGGACAGAAATGAAAAACTGTTTTTT.

CDR3 coding DNA: TGTGCCATCAGGGGACAGGGCTTTGATGAGCAGTTCTTC. Its protein is CAIRGQGFDEQFF. This chain uses TRBV10-3 with TRBJ2-1; 9 nucleotides match TRBD1. J was trimmed by 8 bases and V by 6 bases; bases with no gene match: 5. The length of the CDR3 is 13 residues. CDR1 is ENHRY and CDR2 is SYGVKD in the germline V gene.

This clonotype has a count of ten or more. The chain uses TRBV13 and TRBJ2-1, with 14 bases lining up with TRBD2. J gave up 4 bases and V 2 bases, and 1 base lay outside the gene matches. CDR1 and CDR2 (germline): PRHDT, FYEKMQ (reference sequence). The CDR3 has 16 residues. The CDR3 here is CASSLRTSGRYNEQFF. The CDR3 DNA follows: TGTGCCAGCAGCTTACGGACTAGCGGGAGGTACAATGAGCAGTTCTTC.

The chain joins TRBV6-2 or TRBV6-3 to TRBJ2-1; 12 positions match TRBD2. V dropped 5 bases and J dropped 5; count of bases not matched to a gene: 10. Germline values: CDR1 MNHEY, CDR2 SVGEGT. There are 17 residues in the CDR3. The CDR3 reads CASSPRLAGVSNNEQFF. For the CDR3, the DNA is TGTGCCAGCAGTCCTCGACTAGCGGGAGTGTCAAACAATGAGCAGTTCTTC.

The rearrangement uses TRBV20-1 and TRBJ2-5; D not resolved. The CDR3 totals 14 residues. V was cut by 1 base and J by 5 bases, with 14 bases left in between. CDR1 and CDR2 (germline): DFQATT, SNEGSKA (reference sequence). Here the CDR3 DNA reads TGCAGTGCTAGAGCCCCTAGTCTCGTCGAGACCCAGTACTTC. Protein: CSARAPSLVETQYF.

V gene TRBV28 combines with J gene TRBJ2-4; TRBD1 might be the D (6 bases). Per the germline V gene, CDR1 is MDHEN and CDR2 is SYDVKM. The V and J ends lost 5 bases and 7 bases respectively, with 24 bases between them. The CDR3 extends over 17 amino acids. The CDR3 nucleotides read TGTGCCAGCAGTCCACCTCGACAGGCTCCGGCACCCAACATTCAGTACTTC. This translates into CASSPPRQAPAPNIQYF.

This clonotype was recorded many times. The genes are TRBV7-2 and TRBJ2-2; 10 nucleotides line up with TRBD1. V lost 6 bases to trimming and J lost 0 bases; unmatched junction nucleotides: 4. The CDR3 covers 16 residues. Germline V CDR1 and CDR2: SGHTA, FQGNSA. DNA for the CDR3: TGTGCCAGCAGACGCGGACAGGGGGCGAACACCGGGGAGCTGTTTTTT. It translates to CASRRGQGANTGELFF.

This clonotype was counted at least ten times. The chain uses TRBV28 and TRBJ1-5, with a possible D match to TRBD1 (6 bases). Looked up from germline, CDR1 is MDHEN and CDR2 is SYDVKM. The CDR3 runs to 13 residues. The germline V and J ends were trimmed by 3 bases and 5 bases, with 8 bases remaining between them. This CDR3 is CASSLGQHQPQHF. The CDR3 DNA is TGTGCCAGCAGTTTGGGACAACATCAGCCCCAGCATTTT.

The chain uses TRBV4-2 and TRBJ2-5; D is unclear. This CDR3 is built from 14 residues. The V end was cut by 2 bases, the J end by 5 bases, with 12 bases between. From germline, CDR1 is LGHNA and CDR2 YNFKEQ. The CDR3 nucleotides read TGTGCCAGCAGCCAACGCAACCCGGGCGAGACCCAGTACTTC. Protein: CASSQRNPGETQYF.

The gene calls are TRBV18 and TRBJ2-1; 11 positions agree with TRBD2. The CDR3 spans 16 residues. Looked up from germline, CDR1 is KGHSH and CDR2 is LQKENI. V shed 1 base and J 10 bases; nucleotides not matched to a gene: 9. The CDR3 region is CASSPQASGGPTEQFF. The CDR3 nucleotides read TGTGCCAGCTCACCACAAGCTAGCGGGGGGCCGACCGAGCAGTTCTTC.

The sample holds many counts of this clonotype. Written as DNA, the CDR3 is TGTGCCAGCTCATCGGGGACAGGGGACTATGGCTACACCTTC. This translates into CASSSGTGDYGYTF. The V call is TRBV18, the J call TRBJ1-2; 10 bases agree with TRBD1. V gave up 5 bases and J gave up 3 bases; unmatched junction bases: 3. Germline CDR1 KGHSH, CDR2 LQKENI. This CDR3 is 14 amino acids long.

The V gene is TRBV7-6, the J gene TRBJ1-1, with TRBD1 identical over 8 bases. This CDR3 contains 14 residues. V gave up 5 bases and J gave up 1 base; unmatched junction bases: 3. CDR1 and CDR2 (germline): SGHVS, FNYEAQ. CDR3 region: CASSEQGGNTEAFF. The CDR3 nucleotides are TGTGCCAGCAGCGAACAGGGGGGGAACACTGAAGCTTTCTTT.

This clonotype was observed a few times. V usage is TRBV11-1 and J usage is TRBJ2-1; D unresolved. Germline CDR1 and CDR2: SGHAT and FQDESV (reference sequence). The CDR3 has 16 residues. The ends were cut back, 1 base at V and 7 bases at J, with 17 bases in the middle. In nucleotides, the CDR3 is TGTGCCAGCAGCTTAGAGGGCTCATCAGGCCTTAATGAGCAGTTCTTC. It yields the protein CASSLEGSSGLNEQFF.